The clone carrying this T cell receptor (beta chain) occurred a few times. Its antigen is unknown. One entry per CDR3 protein results from TCRdb running MiXCR on the 5' RACE reads. Seen here are around 350,000 distinct CDR3 sequences, around 10% observed once, and the top ten hold less than 20%. These data are taken from a study of T cells after yellow fever vaccination. Findings and caveats of the study: When the response was secondary, it was weaker but reached its peak faster, day 5 versus 15.

Per the germline V gene, CDR1 is SGHDT and CDR2 is YYEEEE. The CDR3 extends over 16 amino acids. V dropped 0 bases and J dropped 4; count of bases not matched to a gene: 10. The sequenced sample was PBMCs, obtained on the day of the first yellow fever vaccination. The sequence was collected from a man younger than 35 who received the YFV17D yellow fever vaccine. The chain has TRBV5-6 and TRBJ2-7; 7 positions agree with TRBD1. In DNA form, the CDR3 reads TGTGCCAGCAGCTTGGGACAGGGTGCGGCCGATTACGAGCAGTACGTC. Encoded protein: CASSLGQGAADYEQYV.